Listed here is a single T cell receptor (beta chain). Its antigen is currently unknown. A multiplex PCR was run with 60 Vbeta primers and 13 Jbeta primers. Clones were sequenced by immunoSEQ multiplex PCR, and TCRdb holds only the in-frame ones, with some missing. The sample yields about 200,000 clones, about 80% seen once. The sample belongs to a study of cytomegalovirus exposure and HLA in healthy donors. Overall study results and limits: In an earlier analysis, most TCR beta V segments were productive about 87% or about 30% of the time.

V was pared by 6 bases and J by 9 bases, with 6 bases of the junction left unmatched. Per the germline V gene, CDR1 is KGHSH and CDR2 is LQKENI. The CDR3 totals 13 residues. Sequencing input: PBMCs. This TCR was sampled from a woman aged 25-40 years in good health and CMV-seronegative. The chain combines TRBV18 with TRBJ1-5, with TRBD1 identical over 9 bases. The CDR3 reads CASSGQGDRPQHF. DNA for the CDR3: TGTGCCAGCTCGGGACAGGGAGACAGGCCCCAGCATTTT.